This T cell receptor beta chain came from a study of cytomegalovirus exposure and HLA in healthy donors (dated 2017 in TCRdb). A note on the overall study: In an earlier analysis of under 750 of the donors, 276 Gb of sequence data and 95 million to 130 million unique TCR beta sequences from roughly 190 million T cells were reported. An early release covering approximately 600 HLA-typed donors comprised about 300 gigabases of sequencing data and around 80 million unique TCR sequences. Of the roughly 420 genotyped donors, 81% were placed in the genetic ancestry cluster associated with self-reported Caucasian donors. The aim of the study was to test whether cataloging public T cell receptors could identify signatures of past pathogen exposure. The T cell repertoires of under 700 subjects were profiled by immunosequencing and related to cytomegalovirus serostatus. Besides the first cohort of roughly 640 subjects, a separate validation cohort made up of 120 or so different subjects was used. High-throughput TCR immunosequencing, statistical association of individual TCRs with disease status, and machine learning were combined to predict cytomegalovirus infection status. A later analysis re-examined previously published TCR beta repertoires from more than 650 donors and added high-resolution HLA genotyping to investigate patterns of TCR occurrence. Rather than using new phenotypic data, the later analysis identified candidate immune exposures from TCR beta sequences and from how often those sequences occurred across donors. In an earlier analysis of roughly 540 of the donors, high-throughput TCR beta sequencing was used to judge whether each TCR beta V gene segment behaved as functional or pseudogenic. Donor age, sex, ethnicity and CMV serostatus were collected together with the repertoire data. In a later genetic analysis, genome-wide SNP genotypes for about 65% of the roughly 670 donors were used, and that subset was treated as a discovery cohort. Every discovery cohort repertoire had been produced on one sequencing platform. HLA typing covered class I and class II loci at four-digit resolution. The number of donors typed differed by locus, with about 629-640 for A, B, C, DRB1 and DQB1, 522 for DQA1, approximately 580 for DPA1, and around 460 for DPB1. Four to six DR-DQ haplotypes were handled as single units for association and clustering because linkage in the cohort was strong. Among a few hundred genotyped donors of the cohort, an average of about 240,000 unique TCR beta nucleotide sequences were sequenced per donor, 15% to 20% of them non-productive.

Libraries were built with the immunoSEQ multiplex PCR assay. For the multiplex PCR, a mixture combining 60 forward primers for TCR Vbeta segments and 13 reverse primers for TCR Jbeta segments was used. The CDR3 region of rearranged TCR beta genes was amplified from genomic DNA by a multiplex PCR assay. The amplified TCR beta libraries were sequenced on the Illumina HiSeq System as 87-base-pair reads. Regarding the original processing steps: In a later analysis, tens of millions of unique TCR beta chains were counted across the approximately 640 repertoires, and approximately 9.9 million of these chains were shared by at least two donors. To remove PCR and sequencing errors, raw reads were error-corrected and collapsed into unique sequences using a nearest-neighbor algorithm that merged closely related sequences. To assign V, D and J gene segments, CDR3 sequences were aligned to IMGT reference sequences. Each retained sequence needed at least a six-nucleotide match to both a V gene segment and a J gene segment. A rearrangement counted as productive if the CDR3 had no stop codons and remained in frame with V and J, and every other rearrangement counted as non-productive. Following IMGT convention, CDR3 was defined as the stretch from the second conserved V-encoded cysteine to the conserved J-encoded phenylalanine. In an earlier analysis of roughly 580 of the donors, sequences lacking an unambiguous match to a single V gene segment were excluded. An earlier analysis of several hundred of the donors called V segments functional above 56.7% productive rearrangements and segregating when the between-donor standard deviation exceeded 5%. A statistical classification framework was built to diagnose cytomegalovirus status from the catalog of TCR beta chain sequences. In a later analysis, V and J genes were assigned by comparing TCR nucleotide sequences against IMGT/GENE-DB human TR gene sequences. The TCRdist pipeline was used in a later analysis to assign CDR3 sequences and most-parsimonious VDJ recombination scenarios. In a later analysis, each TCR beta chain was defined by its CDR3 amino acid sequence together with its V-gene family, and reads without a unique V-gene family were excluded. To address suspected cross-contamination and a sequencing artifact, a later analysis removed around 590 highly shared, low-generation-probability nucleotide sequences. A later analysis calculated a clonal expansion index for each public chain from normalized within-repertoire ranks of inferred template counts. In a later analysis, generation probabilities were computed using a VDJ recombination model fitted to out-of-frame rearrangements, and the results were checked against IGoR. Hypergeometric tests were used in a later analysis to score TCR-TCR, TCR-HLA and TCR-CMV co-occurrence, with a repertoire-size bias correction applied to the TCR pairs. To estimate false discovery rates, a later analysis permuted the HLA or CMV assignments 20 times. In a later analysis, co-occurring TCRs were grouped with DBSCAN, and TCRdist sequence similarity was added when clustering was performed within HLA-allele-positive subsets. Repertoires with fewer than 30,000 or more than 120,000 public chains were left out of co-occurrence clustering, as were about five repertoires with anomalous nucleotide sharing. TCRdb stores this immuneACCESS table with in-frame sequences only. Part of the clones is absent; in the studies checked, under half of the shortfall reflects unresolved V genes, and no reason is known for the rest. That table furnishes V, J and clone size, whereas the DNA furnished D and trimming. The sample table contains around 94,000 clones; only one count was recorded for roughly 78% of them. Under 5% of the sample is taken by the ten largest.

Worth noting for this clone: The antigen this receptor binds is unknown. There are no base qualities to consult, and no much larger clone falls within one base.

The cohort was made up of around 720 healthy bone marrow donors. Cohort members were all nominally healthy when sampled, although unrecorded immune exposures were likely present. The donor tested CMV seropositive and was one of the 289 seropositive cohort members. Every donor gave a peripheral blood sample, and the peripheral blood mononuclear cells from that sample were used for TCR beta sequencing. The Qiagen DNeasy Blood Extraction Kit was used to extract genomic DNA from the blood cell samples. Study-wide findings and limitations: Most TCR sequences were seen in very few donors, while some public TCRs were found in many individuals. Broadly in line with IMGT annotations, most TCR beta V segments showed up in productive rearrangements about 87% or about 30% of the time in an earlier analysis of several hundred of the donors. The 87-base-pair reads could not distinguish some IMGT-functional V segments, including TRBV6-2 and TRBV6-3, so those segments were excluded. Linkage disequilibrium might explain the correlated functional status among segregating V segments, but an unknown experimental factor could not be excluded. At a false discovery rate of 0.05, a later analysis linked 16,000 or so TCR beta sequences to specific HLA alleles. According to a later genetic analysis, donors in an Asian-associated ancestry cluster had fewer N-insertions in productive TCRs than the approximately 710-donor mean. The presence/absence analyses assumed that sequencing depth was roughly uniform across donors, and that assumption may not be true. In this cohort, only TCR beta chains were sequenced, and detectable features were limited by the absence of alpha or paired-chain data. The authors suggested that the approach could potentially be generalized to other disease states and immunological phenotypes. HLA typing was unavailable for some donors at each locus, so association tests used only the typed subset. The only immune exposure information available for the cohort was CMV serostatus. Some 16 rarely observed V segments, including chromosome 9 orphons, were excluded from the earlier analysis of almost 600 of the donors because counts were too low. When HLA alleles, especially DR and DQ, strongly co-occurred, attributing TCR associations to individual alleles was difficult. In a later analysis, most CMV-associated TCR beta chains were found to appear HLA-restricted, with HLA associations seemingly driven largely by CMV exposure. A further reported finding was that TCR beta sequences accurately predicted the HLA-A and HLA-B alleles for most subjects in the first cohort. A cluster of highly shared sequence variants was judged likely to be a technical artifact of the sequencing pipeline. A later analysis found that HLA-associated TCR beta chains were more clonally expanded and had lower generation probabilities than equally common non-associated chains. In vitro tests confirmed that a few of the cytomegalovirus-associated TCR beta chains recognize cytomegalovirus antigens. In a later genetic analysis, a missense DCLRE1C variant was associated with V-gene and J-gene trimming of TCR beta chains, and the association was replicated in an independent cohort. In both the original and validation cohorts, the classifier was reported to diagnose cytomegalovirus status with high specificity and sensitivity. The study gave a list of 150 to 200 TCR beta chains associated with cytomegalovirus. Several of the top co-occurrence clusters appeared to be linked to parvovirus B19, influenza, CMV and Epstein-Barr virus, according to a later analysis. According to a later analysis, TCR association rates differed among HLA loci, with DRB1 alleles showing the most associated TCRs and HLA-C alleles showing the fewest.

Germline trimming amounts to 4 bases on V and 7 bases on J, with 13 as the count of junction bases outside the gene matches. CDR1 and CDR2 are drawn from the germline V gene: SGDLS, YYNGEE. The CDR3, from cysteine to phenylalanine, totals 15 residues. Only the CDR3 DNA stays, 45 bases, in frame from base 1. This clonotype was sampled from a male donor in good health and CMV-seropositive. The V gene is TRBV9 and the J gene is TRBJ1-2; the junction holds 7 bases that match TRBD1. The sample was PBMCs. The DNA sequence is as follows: TGTGCCAGCAGCCTAGAGGACAGGCCCCCGGGTGGCTACACCTTC. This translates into CASSLEDRPPGGYTF.